This T cell receptor (beta chain) was sequenced for a study of monozygotic twins with cystic fibrosis. Germline V gene lookup returns CDR1 LGHNT and CDR2 FRNRAP. V gave up 4 bases and J gave up 8 bases; unmatched junction bases: 14. The CDR3 covers 16 residues. Assay used: immunoSEQ multiplex PCR; TCRdb lists only in-frame clones, some missing. The repertoire holds roughly 30,000 clones, with 92% as singletons. This chain uses TRBV12-5 with TRBJ2-1, with 7 positions matching TRBD1. The receptor was derived from a girl aged 2-10 years with cystic fibrosis. The sample comprised blood. Written as DNA, the CDR3 is TGTGCTAGTGGTTCCACAGACAGGGCCCGGAGATATGAGCAGTTCTTC. This sequence encodes CASGSTDRARRYEQFF.